Listed below are T cell receptor beta chains from one sample, sequenced in a study of T cells in Graves' hyperthyroidism and ophthalmopathy. From the multiplex PCR reads, TCRdb called clonotypes with MiXCR, one entry per CDR3 protein. The data show 350,000 or so distinct CDR3 sequences, approximately 18% seen once. The sequenced material came from blood. Receptor source: a woman aged 25 to 39 with Graves' hyperthyroidism that later progressed to Graves' ophthalmopathy. Each CDR3 is given with its conserved first and last residue. Fields, in order: V gene, D gene, J gene, CDR3 length, clone size, CDR3 DNA, CDR3 protein. The D gene is left open where the match is weak. Clone size, where shown, is once, few, many, or a class for clones that have expanded.

TRBV6-1	TRBD1	TRBJ2-7	13	.	TGTGCCAGCAGTCAGGGACAGGGGAACGAGCAGTACTTC	CASSQGQGNEQYF
TRBV15	TRBD2	TRBJ2-1	16	many	TGTGCCACCAGCAGAGTAGCGGGGGACTCCTACAATGAGCAGTTCTTC	CATSRVAGDSYNEQFF
TRBV7-6	.	TRBJ2-5	12	.	TGTGCCAGCTCGGGCAGCGAAGAGACCCAGTACTTC	CASSGSEETQYF
TRBV27	.	TRBJ1-5	17	many	TGTGCCAGCAGTTTAGCAGGGCCCCTTTTTCGAAATCAGCCCCAGCATTTT	CASSLAGPLFRNQPQHF
TRBV5-1	TRBD1	TRBJ1-1	14	few	TGCGCCAGCAGCAGCAGGGGGCGAAACACTGAAGCTTTCTTT	CASSSRGRNTEAFF
TRBV28	TRBD2	TRBJ2-3	16	many	TGTGCCAGCAGTCTTACTAGCGGGGGGCTCACAGATACGCAGTATTTT	CASSLTSGGLTDTQYF
TRBV2	TRBD1	TRBJ2-7	16	many	TGTGCCAGCAGTCGTTACCGGGACAGGGAATCCTACGAGCAGTACTTC	CASSRYRDRESYEQYF
TRBV27	.	TRBJ2-1	14	.	TGTGCCAGCAGAACAACTAGCTCCTACAATGAGCAGTTCTTC	CASRTTSSYNEQFF
TRBV28	.	TRBJ2-3	17	.	TGTGCCAGCAGTTTACGGTATTTCCGGGACAACACAGATACGCAGTATTTT	CASSLRYFRDNTDTQYF
TRBV7-8	.	TRBJ1-2	15	.	TGTGCCAGCAGCTCAAGAGTCCCTAGGCTGCTCGGCTACACCTTC	CASSSRVPRLLGYTF
TRBV11-2	.	TRBJ2-4	16	many	TGTGCCAGCAGTCATCTAGCGCTACTAGCCAAAAACATTCAGTACTTC	CASSHLALLAKNIQYF
TRBV12-3/TRBV12-4	TRBD1	TRBJ1-1	14	.	TGTGCCAGCAGCACCGGGACAGGGGGCACTGAAGCTTTCTTT	CASSTGTGGTEAFF
TRBV19	.	TRBJ1-6	14	.	TGTGCCAGTAGTATTATAGGACAGAACTCACCCCTCCACTTT	CASSIIGQNSPLHF
TRBV5-1	.	TRBJ2-1	15	few	TGCGCCAGCAGCTTGGGCTGGGGCTCCTACAATGAGCAGTTCTTC	CASSLGWGSYNEQFF
TRBV9	TRBD2	TRBJ2-3	16	.	TGTGCCAGCAGCGTAGGGGCTAGCGGGAGGGCAGATACGCAGTATTTT	CASSVGASGRADTQYF
TRBV7-9	TRBD2	TRBJ2-3	17	.	TGTGCCAGCAGCCAAGATCTTGATGGGACTAGCGGGCTGAGGAAGTATTTT	CASSQDLDGTSGLRKYF
TRBV10-3	.	TRBJ2-1	17	many	TGTGCCATCAGTGGTTCCGGGCAGGGTGGAGGATACAATGAGCAGTTCTTC	CAISGSGQGGGYNEQFF